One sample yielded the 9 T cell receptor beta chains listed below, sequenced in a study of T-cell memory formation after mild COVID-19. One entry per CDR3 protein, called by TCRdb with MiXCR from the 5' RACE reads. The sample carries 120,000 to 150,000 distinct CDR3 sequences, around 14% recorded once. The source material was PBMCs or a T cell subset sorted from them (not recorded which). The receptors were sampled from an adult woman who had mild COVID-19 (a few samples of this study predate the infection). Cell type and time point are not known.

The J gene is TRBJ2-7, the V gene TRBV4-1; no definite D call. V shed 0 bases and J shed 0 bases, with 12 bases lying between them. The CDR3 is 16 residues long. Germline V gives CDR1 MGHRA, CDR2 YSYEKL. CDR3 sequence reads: CASSQDLIGSSYEQYF. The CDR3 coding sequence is TGCGCCAGCAGCCAAGATCTTATCGGAAGCTCCTACGAGCAGTACTTC.

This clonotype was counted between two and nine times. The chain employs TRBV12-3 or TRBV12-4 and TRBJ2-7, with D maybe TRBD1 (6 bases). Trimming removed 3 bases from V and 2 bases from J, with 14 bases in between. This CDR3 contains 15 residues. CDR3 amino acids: CASSFLWQGTYEQYF. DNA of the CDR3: TGTGCCAGCAGTTTTCTTTGGCAGGGGACCTACGAGCAGTACTTC.

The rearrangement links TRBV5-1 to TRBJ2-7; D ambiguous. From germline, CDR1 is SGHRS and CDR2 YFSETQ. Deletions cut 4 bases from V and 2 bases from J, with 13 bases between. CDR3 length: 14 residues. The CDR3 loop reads CASSQPLAPYEQYF. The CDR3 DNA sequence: TGCGCCAGCAGCCAGCCATTGGCCCCCTACGAGCAGTACTTC.

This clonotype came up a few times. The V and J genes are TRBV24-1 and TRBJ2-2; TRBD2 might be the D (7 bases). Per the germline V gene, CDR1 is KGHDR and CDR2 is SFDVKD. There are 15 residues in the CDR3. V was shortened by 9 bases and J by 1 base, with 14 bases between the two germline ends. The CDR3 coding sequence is TGTGCCACCGGCTCGGGGGGCCAGAACACCGGGGAGCTGTTTTTT. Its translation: CATGSGGQNTGELFF.

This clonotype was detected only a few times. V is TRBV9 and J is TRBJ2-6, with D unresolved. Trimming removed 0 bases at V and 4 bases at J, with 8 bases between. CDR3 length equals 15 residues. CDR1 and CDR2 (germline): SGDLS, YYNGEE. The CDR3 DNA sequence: TGTGCCAGCAGCGTAGATATGGGAGGGGCCAACGTCCTGACTTTC. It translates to CASSVDMGGANVLTF.

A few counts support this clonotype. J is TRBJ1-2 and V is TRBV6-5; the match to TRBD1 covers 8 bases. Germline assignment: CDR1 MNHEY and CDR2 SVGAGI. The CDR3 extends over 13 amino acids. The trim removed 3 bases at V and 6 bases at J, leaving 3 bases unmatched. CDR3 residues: CASSYGTGHGYTF. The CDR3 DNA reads TGTGCCAGCAGTTATGGGACAGGCCATGGCTACACCTTC.

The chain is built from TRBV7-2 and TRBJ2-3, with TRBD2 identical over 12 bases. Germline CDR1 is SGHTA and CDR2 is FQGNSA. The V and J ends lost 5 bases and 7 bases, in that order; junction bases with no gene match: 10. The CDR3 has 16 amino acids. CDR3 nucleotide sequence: TGTGCCAGCAGCGCCGGACTAGCGGGGAGTGGGTATACGCAGTATTTT. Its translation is CASSAGLAGSGYTQYF.

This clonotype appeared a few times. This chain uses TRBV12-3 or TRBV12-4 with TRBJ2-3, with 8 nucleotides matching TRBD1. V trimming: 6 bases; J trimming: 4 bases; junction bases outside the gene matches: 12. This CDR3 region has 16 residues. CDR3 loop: CASSPDPTGVPDTQYF. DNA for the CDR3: TGTGCCAGCAGCCCGGACCCGACAGGGGTTCCAGATACGCAGTATTTT.

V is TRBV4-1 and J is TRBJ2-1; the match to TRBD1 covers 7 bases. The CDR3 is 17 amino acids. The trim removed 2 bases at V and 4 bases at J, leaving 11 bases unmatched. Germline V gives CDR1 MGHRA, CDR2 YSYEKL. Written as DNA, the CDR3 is TGCGCCAGCAGCCAAAACACGTTCCGGGACAGATACAATGAGCAGTTCTTC. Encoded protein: CASSQNTFRDRYNEQFF.